The 3 T cell receptor beta chains listed next were all sequenced from one sample in a study of identical twins. TCRdb re-called the 5' RACE reads through MiXCR, storing one row per CDR3 protein. The profile shows roughly 1,500,000 distinct CDR3 sequences, under 35% of them singletons. Sequencing used cord blood. These receptors all come from a newborn girl in good health.

This clonotype was detected many times. An end of the junction differs from the germline gene, which may be a read error. The chain couples TRBV5-1 to TRBJ2-7, with unresolved D. Germline V gives CDR1 SGHRS, CDR2 YFSETQ. This CDR3 comprises 13 residues. Here the CDR3 reads CASSLDGAYEQYF. The CDR3 DNA is TGTGCCAGCAGCTTAGACGGAGCCTACGAGCAGTACTTC.

This clonotype has just a few counts. The CDR3 bases are TGTGCCAGCAGTTTCATTGGCGGGACAGGGGGCTTTTACGAGCAGTACTTC. This sequence encodes CASSFIGGTGGFYEQYF. The chain carries TRBV28 and TRBJ2-7; 12 bases map to TRBD1. The CDR3 spans 17 residues. Per the germline V gene, CDR1 is MDHEN and CDR2 is SYDVKM. Trimming took 3 bases from V and 4 from J; bases not matched to a gene: 10.

This clonotype has a handful of counts. The CDR3 DNA follows: TGCAGTGCTAGGCCGAAACAGGGGGCTTTTGAGCAGTTCTTC. This encodes CSARPKQGAFEQFF. The rearrangement uses TRBV20-1 and TRBJ2-1; 9 bases match TRBD1. The CDR3 totals 14 residues. Germline loops: CDR1 DFQATT, CDR2 SNEGSKA (reference sequence). Trimming at V came to 3 bases and at J to 9 bases, leaving 9 bases not matched to a gene.